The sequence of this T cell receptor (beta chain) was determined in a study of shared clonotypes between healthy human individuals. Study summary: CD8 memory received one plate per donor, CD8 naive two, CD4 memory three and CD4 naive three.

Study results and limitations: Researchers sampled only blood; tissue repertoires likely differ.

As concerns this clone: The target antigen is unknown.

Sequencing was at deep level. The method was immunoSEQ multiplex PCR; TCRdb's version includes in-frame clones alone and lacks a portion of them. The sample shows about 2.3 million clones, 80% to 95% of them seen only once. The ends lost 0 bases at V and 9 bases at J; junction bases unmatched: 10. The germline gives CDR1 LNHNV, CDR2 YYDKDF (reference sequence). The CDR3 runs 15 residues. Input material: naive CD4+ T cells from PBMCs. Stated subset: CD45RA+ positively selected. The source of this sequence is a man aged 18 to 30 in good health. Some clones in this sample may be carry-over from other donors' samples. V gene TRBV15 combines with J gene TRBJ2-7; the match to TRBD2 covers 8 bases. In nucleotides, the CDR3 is TGTGCCACCAGCAGAGAAGTCCGGGAGGGGATGCTGCAGTACTTC. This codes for CATSREVREGMLQYF.